This TCR beta chain comes out of a study of cytomegalovirus exposure and HLA in healthy donors. In the PCR, 60 Vbeta and 13 Jbeta primers were used. Sequencing was performed with immunoSEQ multiplex PCR; in TCRdb, only in-frame clones are kept and a portion is missing. The data show 220,000 or so clones, and the top ten clones hold roughly 1.1%. The sample comprised PBMCs. The source is a girl aged 2 to 9 in good health and CMV-seropositive.

In DNA, the CDR3 is TGTGCCAGCAGCTTGGTCGGTCGGGGACAGGGGGCATCCGGGGAGCTGTTTTTT. This translates into CASSLVGRGQGASGELFF. This chain links TRBV5-4 with TRBJ2-2; 12 nucleotides align to TRBD1. With 0 bases clipped from V and 6 bases from J, the junction kept 9 bases outside the gene matches. Looked up from germline, CDR1 is SGHNT and CDR2 is YYREEE (reference sequence). The CDR3 loop spans 18 amino acids.